The 18 T cell receptor beta chains in this list originate from one sample, sequenced in a study of T cell changes during pregnancy in multiple sclerosis. Measured with immunoSEQ multiplex PCR; TCRdb has only the in-frame clones, and not every one. The sample lists 70,000 to 80,000 clones, about 95% occurring once. The sequences come from peripheral blood, collected in the third trimester of pregnancy. Source of these receptors: a female donor with multiple sclerosis, enrolled in a pregnancy study.

This clone was counted a single time. The V call is TRBV7-2, the J call TRBJ2-3, with TRBD1 identical over 7 bases. Germline CDR1 is SGHTA and CDR2 is FQGNSA. The CDR3 is made up of 16 amino acids. Trimming removed 1 base from V and 3 bases from J; junction bases left unmatched: 7. This chain's CDR3 is CASSLGVQGLTDTQYF. CDR3 DNA sequence: TGTGCCAGCAGCTTAGGGGTACAGGGGCTGACAGATACGCAGTATTTT.

The chain links TRBV10-3 to TRBJ2-3; 9 bases are shared with TRBD2. The CDR3 is 14 amino acids. Germline V gene lookup returns CDR1 ENHRY and CDR2 SYGVKD. Unmatched junction bases numbered 5, after V lost 10 bases and J lost 0 bases. The CDR3 DNA reads TGTGCCACCAATAGCGGGGGAAGCACAGATACGCAGTATTTT. This codes for CATNSGGSTDTQYF.

This clone was detected once. The chain links TRBV6-5 to TRBJ1-5; 8 bases fit TRBD1. The germline gives CDR1 MNHEY, CDR2 SVGAGI. The CDR3 runs 15 residues. With 6 bases clipped from V and 2 bases from J, the junction kept 6 bases outside the gene matches. CDR3 sequence: CASSRRGRGNQPQHF. CDR3 coding DNA: TGTGCCAGCAGCCGCAGGGGGCGCGGCAATCAGCCCCAGCATTTT.

The chain has TRBV5-8 and TRBJ2-1, with D possibly being TRBD2 (5 bases). The CDR3 totals 12 residues. Per germline, CDR1 SGHTS and CDR2 YDEGEE. Trimming shortened V by 7 bases and J by 4 bases, and 9 bases separated the two germline ends. CDR3 protein: CASSRGYNEQFF. The CDR3 nucleotides are TGTGCCAGCTCCCGGGGTTACAATGAGCAGTTCTTC.

The chain joins TRBV15 to TRBJ1-5, with D possibly TRBD1 on 6 matching bases. From germline, CDR1 is LNHNV and CDR2 YYDKDF (reference sequence). The CDR3 runs 13 residues. V lost 1 base to trimming and J lost 15 bases, with 16 bases between them. DNA for the CDR3: TGTGCCACCAGCAGAGGGGGACAAGGGCTCATGCATTTT. It yields the protein CATSRGGQGLMHF.

This chain links TRBV10-3 with TRBJ1-1; D unclear. Germline values: CDR1 ENHRY, CDR2 SYGVKD. The CDR3 runs to 14 residues. The ends were cut back, 4 bases at V and 5 bases at J, with 14 bases in the middle. The CDR3 reads CAISGPERETEAFF. CDR3 in DNA: TGTGCCATCAGTGGGCCCGAGAGGGAAACTGAAGCTTTCTTT.

V is TRBV7-3 and J is TRBJ2-5, with TRBD2 as a possible D gene (6 bases). This CDR3 is built from 13 residues. Trimming cost V 5 bases and J 5 bases, with 12 bases left between them. Germline CDR1 is SGHTA and CDR2 is FQGTGA. The CDR3 coding sequence is TGTGCCAGCAGCCCGGGGGAGTACGAGACCCAGTACTTC. It yields the protein CASSPGEYETQYF. Variable domain in full (rest from reference TRBV7-3 and TRBJ2-5): GAGVSQTPSNKVTEKGKYVELRCDPISGHTALYWYRQSLGQGPEFLIYFQGTGAADDSGLPNDRFFAVRPEGSVSTLKIQRTERGDSAVYLCASSPGEYETQYFGPGTRLLVL.

CDR3 amino acids: CSVAQGPEAFF. The CDR3 bases are TGCAGCGTTGCACAGGGTCCTGAAGCTTTCTTT. The J gene is TRBJ1-1, the V gene TRBV29-1; the D gene is possibly TRBD1 (6 bases). CDR3 length: 11 amino acids. Trimming pared 4 bases from V and 6 bases from J, leaving 9 bases between. CDR1 is SQVTM, CDR2 ANQGSEA, per germline.

The chain links TRBV4-1 to TRBJ2-7, with D perhaps matching TRBD1 (6 bases). The CDR3 totals 15 residues. Per germline, CDR1 MGHRA and CDR2 YSYEKL. Trimming stripped 0 bases from V and 7 bases from J, with 16 bases between. The CDR3 spells CASSQDQDSSWEQYF. DNA for the CDR3: TGCGCCAGCAGCCAAGACCAGGACAGTTCGTGGGAGCAGTACTTC.

The CDR3 loop reads CASSLTGGGTTDTQYF. CDR3 nucleotide sequence: TGTGCCAGCAGCTTAACTGGCGGGGGGACCACAGATACGCAGTATTTT. The genes are TRBV7-3 and TRBJ2-3; 8 bases agree with TRBD2. CDR3 length: 16 residues. J lost 2 bases, V lost 0 bases, and 4 bases had no gene match. The germline V gene has CDR1 SGHTA and CDR2 FQGTGA. The entire variable domain, with the rest obtained from reference TRBV7-3 and TRBJ2-3, is as follows: GAGVSQTPSNKVTEKGKYVELRCDPISGHTALYWYRQSLGQGPEFLIYFQGTGAADDSGLPNDRFFAVRPEGSVSTLKIQRTERGDSAVYLCASSLTGGGTTDTQYFGPGTRLTVL.

V usage is TRBV19 and J usage is TRBJ1-1; D is uncertain. The CDR3 length is 13 residues. V lost 6 bases to trimming and J lost 4 bases, with 12 bases between them. CDR1 and CDR2 (germline): LNHDA, SQIVND (reference sequence). CDR3 amino acids: CASRYQQRTEAFF. The CDR3 DNA reads TGTGCCAGTAGGTACCAGCAGCGCACTGAAGCTTTCTTT.

V gene TRBV4-3 combines with J gene TRBJ1-1, with D tentatively TRBD1 (5 bases). Between the trimmed V and J ends, which lost 2 bases and 3 bases, there was a span of 10 bases. The CDR3 is made up of 14 amino acids. The germline gives CDR1 LGHNA, CDR2 YSLEER. CDR3 loop: CASSQFSRDTEAFF. Here the CDR3 DNA reads TGCGCCAGCAGCCAATTCTCCAGGGACACTGAAGCTTTCTTT.

The gene calls are TRBV5-6 and TRBJ1-5, with TRBD1 matching 7 bases. Germline V gene data show CDR1 as SGHDT and CDR2 as YYEEEE. The CDR3 extends over 15 amino acids. The V gene end was trimmed by 5 bases and the J gene end by 2 bases; junction bases not matched to a gene: 7. CDR3 loop: CASSYRGAGNQPQHF. Here the CDR3 DNA reads TGTGCCAGCAGTTACAGGGGCGCGGGCAATCAGCCCCAGCATTTT.

The V and J genes are TRBV6-6 and TRBJ2-4, with D maybe TRBD1 (6 bases). The CDR3 runs to 15 residues. Germline loops: CDR1 MNHNY, CDR2 SVGAGI (reference sequence). Trimming stripped 8 bases from V and 7 bases from J, with 21 bases between. The CDR3, as DNA: TGTGCCAGCGGACCCCGGGGACACTGGGGTAACATTCAGTACTTC. Protein sequence: CASGPRGHWGNIQYF.

The chain has TRBV19 and TRBJ2-2; no reliable D call. Germline V gene lookup returns CDR1 LNHDA and CDR2 SQIVND (reference sequence). Trimming left V 6 bases short and J 3 bases short, with 5 bases between. The CDR3 loop spans 12 amino acids. The CDR3 nucleotides are TGTGCCAGTAGAGACTACACCGGGGAGCTGTTTTTT. Protein: CASRDYTGELFF.

The V gene is TRBV7-2, the J gene TRBJ2-1; D is possibly TRBD2 (6 bases). CDR3 size: 16 residues. In germline, CDR1 is SGHTA, CDR2 FQGNSA. Between the trimmed V and J ends, which lost 5 bases and 0 bases, there was a span of 14 bases. CDR3 amino acids: CASSPSSVSSYNEQFF. The CDR3, as DNA: TGTGCCAGCAGCCCCTCTAGCGTGAGCTCCTACAATGAGCAGTTCTTC.

The chain joins TRBV7-9 to TRBJ2-5; D is possibly TRBD2 (7 bases). Germline CDR1 is SEHNR and CDR2 is FQNEAQ (reference sequence). V dropped 6 bases and J dropped 4 bases, with 15 bases sitting between them. The CDR3 totals 14 residues. This CDR3 reads CASREGGATETQYF. CDR3 nucleotides: TGTGCCAGCAGAGAAGGGGGGGCCACAGAGACCCAGTACTTC.

V and J are TRBV2 and TRBJ1-5, with D unresolved. The CDR3 is 16 amino acids. Trimming removed 2 bases from V and 6 bases from J, with 17 bases in between. Germline CDR1 and CDR2: SNHLY and FYNNEI. The CDR3 region is CASSETRIFPPQPQHF. The DNA for the CDR3 is TGTGCCAGCAGTGAAACGAGAATTTTTCCCCCTCAGCCCCAGCATTTT.